Below, 5 T cell receptor beta chains from the same sample are listed, as sequenced in a study of cytomegalovirus exposure and HLA in healthy donors. Some clones are missing from TCRdb's copy, which holds only in-frame ones; the method was immunoSEQ multiplex PCR. The repertoire holds about 130,000 clones, 90% to 97% seen once, with 1.5% to 2% in the top ten. The sample consisted of PBMCs. Receptor source: a man aged 18-30 years in good health and CMV-seronegative.

The rearrangement uses TRBV7-4 and TRBJ2-7; 9 positions match TRBD1. This CDR3 region has 15 residues. CDR1 and CDR2 from the germline V gene are SGHVT and SQSDAQ. V shed 5 bases, J shed 5 bases, and the junction held 10 bases outside the gene matches. CDR3 nucleotides: TGTGCCAGCAGCAACCTACCGGGACAGGGAAACGAGCAGTACTTC. It codes for CASSNLPGQGNEQYF.

The CDR3 DNA reads TGTGCCAGCAGTTACCGTGAGGCGCAGAGCTCTGGAAACACCATATATTTT. Translating gives CASSYREAQSSGNTIYF. This rearrangement joins TRBV28 to TRBJ1-3; D unresolved. The V end was cut by 4 bases, the J end by 0 bases, with 16 bases between. The length of the CDR3 is 17 residues. The germline gives CDR1 MDHEN, CDR2 SYDVKM.

The J gene is TRBJ2-1, the V gene TRBV7-3, with 7 bases aligning to TRBD1. Germline CDR1 and CDR2: SGHTA and FQGTGA. The length of the CDR3 is 15 residues. Trimming cost V 5 bases and J 2 bases; bases outside gene matches: 6. CDR3 loop: CASSETGMTYNEQFF. DNA for the CDR3: TGTGCCAGCAGCGAGACAGGGATGACCTACAATGAGCAGTTCTTC. Full variable domain (outside the CDR3, taken from reference TRBV7-3 and TRBJ2-1): GAGVSQTPSNKVTEKGKYVELRCDPISGHTALYWYRQSLGQGPEFLIYFQGTGAADDSGLPNDRFFAVRPEGSVSTLKIQRTERGDSAVYLCASSETGMTYNEQFFGPGTRLTVL.

The gene calls are TRBV27 and TRBJ2-1; the match to TRBD1 covers 9 bases. Germline CDR1 MNHEY, CDR2 SMNVEV (reference sequence). There are 16 residues in the CDR3. The V gene end was trimmed by 6 bases and the J gene end by 4 bases; junction bases not matched to a gene: 10. This chain's CDR3 is CASRNHRGPSYNEQFF. As DNA, the CDR3 is TGTGCCAGCAGAAATCACAGGGGGCCCTCTTACAATGAGCAGTTCTTC.

The rearrangement uses TRBV4-2 and TRBJ2-2, with D hard to call. The germline V gene has CDR1 LGHNA and CDR2 YNFKEQ. V lost 0 bases, J lost 7 bases, and 12 bases lay in between. This CDR3 has 15 residues. CDR3 DNA: TGTGCCAGCAGCCAAGAGGCCGGGTACCGCGGGGAGCTGTTTTTT. This sequence encodes CASSQEAGYRGELFF.